The clone carrying this TCR beta chain was seen repeatedly, ten times or more. Relying on iRepertoire HTBI primers and Arm-PCR of CDR3 regions, the team built TCR beta libraries. Via MiXCR, TCRdb re-called the multiplex PCR reads, giving one row per CDR3 protein. The data contain about 420,000 distinct CDR3 sequences, roughly 17% of them singletons. The time point is: newly diagnosed GD, antithyroid drugs for less than 3 months. The TCR library was made from RNA that had been extracted from PBMCs in TRIzol. This record comes from a study of regulatory T cells in long-lasting Graves disease. In addition, the sample was reused for a study of T cells in Graves' hyperthyroidism and ophthalmopathy. As that study records: First-round RT-PCR targeting the TCR CDR3 was performed with the HTBI primer set.

The TCR was taken from a woman aged 18-35 years with Graves disease. The input for sequencing was peripheral blood mononuclear cells (PBMCs), taken at new diagnosis, from a patient treated with antithyroid drugs.

The CDR3 sequence is CASRGGSGELFF. The CDR3 nucleotides are TGTGCCAGCAGGGGAGGATCCGGGGAGCTGTTTTTT. The V and J genes are TRBV11-2 and TRBJ2-2; TRBD2 is a possible D gene (6 bases). Germline V gene sequence: CDR1 SGHAT, CDR2 FQNNGV. V lost 6 bases and J 6 bases, leaving 8 bases between the germline ends. The CDR3 length is 12 residues.